Listed below are T cell receptor beta chains from one sample, sequenced in a study of shared clonotypes between healthy human individuals. Measured with immunoSEQ multiplex PCR; TCRdb has only the in-frame clones, and not every one. The data contain over a million clones, about 75% of them seen just once; the ten biggest clones take up 1.4%. Sequenced: memory CD4+ T cells sorted from blood. The source of these receptors is a man aged 18 to 29 in good health. The CDR3 runs from the conserved cysteine through the conserved F or W. The D gene is left open where the match is weak. Not all rows give a size; the values are once, few, many and, for expanded clones, a class.

TRBJ1-5	TRBV6-1	TRBD1	few	CASIMDRVNQPQHF	TGTGCCAGCATTATGGACAGGGTCAATCAGCCCCAGCATTTT
TRBJ1-6	TRBV6-5	NA	NA	CASSFGVNSPLHF	TGTGCCAGCAGTTTCGGGGTAAATTCACCCCTCCACTTT
TRBJ1-2	TRBV28	NA	NA	CASRRTDYGYTF	TGTGCCAGCCGTCGGACAGACTATGGCTACACCTTC
TRBJ2-2	TRBV19	NA	NA	CASISRDIPGGELFF	TGTGCCAGTATTTCGCGGGACATCCCAGGGGGGGAGCTGTTTTTT
TRBJ1-3	TRBV6-5	NA	NA	CASSYGGSGNTIYF	TGTGCCAGCAGTTACGGGGGGTCTGGAAACACCATATATTTT
TRBJ1-6	TRBV19	TRBD1	few	CASTRAQGASPLHF	TGTGCCAGTACCCGGGCACAGGGGGCTTCACCCCTCCACTTT
TRBJ2-3	TRBV2	NA	few	CASSEWGTDTQYF	TGTGCCAGCAGTGAATGGGGCACAGATACGCAGTATTTT
TRBJ2-5	TRBV29-1	TRBD1	NA	CSVNRGSGETQYF	TGCAGCGTCAACAGGGGATCGGGAGAGACCCAGTACTTC
TRBJ2-1	TRBV7-6	TRBD2	NA	CASSPRLAGGYNEQFF	TGTGCCAGCAGCCCCCGACTAGCGGGGGGGTACAATGAGCAGTTCTTC
TRBJ1-6	TRBV28	NA	few	CASSLWGENSPLHF	TGTGCCAGCAGTTTGTGGGGGGAGAATTCACCCCTCCACTTT
TRBJ2-1	TRBV4-1	TRBD2	NA	CASSQARLAGGLSSYNEQFF	TGCGCCAGCAGCCAAGCCCGACTAGCGGGGGGCCTAAGCTCCTACAATGAGCAGTTCTTC
TRBJ1-3	TRBV15	NA	NA	CATSSTGSGNTIYF	TGTGCCACCAGTTCGACAGGCTCTGGAAACACCATATATTTT
TRBJ1-6	TRBV11-3	NA	few	CASGASYNSPLHF	TGTGCCTCCGGAGCCTCCTATAATTCACCCCTCCACTTT
TRBJ1-6	TRBV10-1	NA	NA	CASSEEGVGSPLHF	TGCGCCAGCAGTGAGGAAGGGGTGGGTTCACCCCTCCACTTT
TRBJ2-5	TRBV6-1	TRBD2	once	CASSERVAGAFGQETQYF	TGTGCCAGCAGTGAAAGGGTAGCGGGGGCCTTTGGGCAAGAGACCCAGTACTTC
TRBJ1-2	TRBV28	NA	NA	CASSLNGATYGYTF	TGTGCCAGCAGTCTAAACGGGGCCACCTATGGCTACACCTTC
TRBJ2-7	TRBV9	NA	NA	CASSVSSGGPYEQYF	TGTGCCAGCAGCGTATCCTCTGGGGGGCCCTACGAGCAGTACTTC
TRBJ2-7	TRBV29-1	TRBD1	NA	CSVAGQGSYEQYF	TGCAGCGTCGCCGGACAGGGGTCCTACGAGCAGTACTTC
TRBJ2-5	TRBV5-1	NA	NA	CASKVVWGEKETQYF	TGCGCCAGCAAGGTAGTGTGGGGAGAGAAAGAGACCCAGTACTTC
TRBJ1-5	TRBV28	NA	NA	CASTDARGAGNQPQHF	TGTGCCAGCACCGATGCGAGGGGGGCTGGCAATCAGCCCCAGCATTTT
TRBJ1-3	TRBV6-1	TRBD1	once	CASSEAGDRLNGNTIYF	TGTGCCAGCAGTGAAGCGGGGGACAGGTTGAATGGAAACACCATATATTTT
TRBJ1-2	TRBV6-1	NA	NA	CASTVYNYGYTF	TGTGCCAGCACTGTGTACAACTATGGCTACACCTTC
TRBJ2-7	TRBV30	TRBD2	once	CAWTRSGGGTYEQYF	TGTGCCTGGACCCGAAGCGGGGGCGGGACCTACGAGCAGTACTTC
TRBJ1-6	TRBV2	NA	many	CASSERRAGRTPNSPLHF	TGTGCCAGCAGTGAAAGGCGGGCAGGGAGGACCCCTAATTCACCCCTCCACTTT
TRBJ2-1	TRBV5-1	TRBD2	NA	CASSSGLAASKGNEQFF	TGCGCCAGCAGCTCGGGACTAGCGGCAAGTAAAGGCAATGAGCAGTTCTTC
TRBJ1-5	TRBV28	TRBD1	NA	CASRYTGTGVGQPQHF	TGTGCCAGCAGGTATACCGGGACAGGGGTGGGTCAGCCCCAGCATTTT
TRBJ1-1	TRBV5-4	NA	NA	CASRYSGNTEAFF	TGCGCCAGCAGATACAGTGGGAACACTGAAGCTTTCTTT
TRBJ2-5	TRBV10-3	NA	NA	CAISAGYSGTTKETQYF	TGTGCCATCAGCGCAGGCTATTCTGGGACGACAAAAGAGACCCAGTACTTC
TRBJ2-6	TRBV7-9	TRBD1	NA	CASSLVAGGYGANVLTF	TGTGCCAGCAGCTTAGTAGCAGGGGGCTACGGGGCCAACGTCCTGACTTTC
TRBJ1-2	TRBV11-2	TRBD1	NA	CASSTRQGGGYTF	TGTGCCAGCAGCACTCGACAGGGGGGCGGCTACACCTTC
TRBJ2-2	TRBV23-1	NA	NA	CASPGRQPLIGDTGELFF	TGCGCCAGCCCAGGGCGGCAGCCCCTTATTGGGGACACCGGGGAGCTGTTTTTT
TRBJ2-7	TRBV18	NA	NA	CASSLPPYEQYF	TGTGCCAGCTCACTGCCCCCCTACGAGCAGTACTTC
TRBJ1-1	TRBV19	NA	NA	CASSQVEGLNTEAFF	TGTGCCAGTAGCCAAGTGGAGGGGCTGAACACTGAAGCTTTCTTT
TRBJ1-5	TRBV10-3	TRBD1	NA	CAINRGRDQPQHF	TGTGCCATAAACAGGGGGCGGGATCAGCCCCAGCATTTT
TRBJ1-2	TRBV6-4	NA	NA	CASSDPHGKTYGYTF	TGTGCCAGCAGTGATCCACACGGAAAGACCTATGGCTACACCTTC
TRBJ1-5	TRBV6-1	NA	NA	CASSLDTGRYQPQHF	TGTGCCAGCAGTCTCGATACCGGGCGTTATCAGCCCCAGCATTTT
TRBJ2-7	TRBV6-5	NA	NA	CASTGARYEQYF	TGTGCCAGCACCGGGGCGCGGTACGAGCAGTACTTC
TRBJ2-1	TRBV5-1	NA	NA	CASSLRNNEQFF	TGCGCCAGCAGCTTGCGGAACAATGAGCAGTTCTTC
TRBJ2-2	TRBV27	NA	NA	CASSQTPGPGELFF	TGTGCCAGCAGCCAAACACCCGGCCCCGGGGAGCTGTTTTTT
TRBJ1-6	TRBV5-6	NA	NA	CASSLAWIPNSPLHF	TGTGCCAGCAGCTTGGCCTGGATTCCTAATTCACCCCTCCACTTT
TRBJ1-4	TRBV7-8	NA	NA	CASSQRSNEKLFF	TGTGCCAGCAGCCAACGGTCAAATGAAAAACTGTTTTTT
TRBJ2-7	TRBV5-4	TRBD2	NA	CASSLDAGGTHEQYF	TGTGCCAGCAGCTTGGATGCGGGGGGCACCCACGAGCAGTACTTC
TRBJ1-3	TRBV30	NA	few	CAWTRGTFGSGNTIYF	TGTGCCTGGACACGGGGGACGTTCGGCTCTGGAAACACCATATATTTT